Below are 8 T cell receptor beta chains sequenced from a single sample in a study of CD8+CD57+ T cells in acquired aplastic anemia. The sequenced patients had an expansion of CD8+CD57+ cells seen by flow cytometry. The use of genomic DNA as template underpinned the TCR beta VDJ and CDR3 profiling. TCRdb reprocessed the reads with MiXCR, giving one entry per CDR3 protein. The sample carries about 160,000 distinct CDR3 sequences, around half recorded once. The sample consisted of sorted CD4+, CD8+, or CD8+CD57+ T cells (not recorded which) from PBMCs. The receptors shown here come from a human donor with aplastic anemia.

This clonotype has at least ten counts. This chain links TRBV5-6 with TRBJ2-5, with TRBD2 matching 9 bases. The CDR3 spans 16 residues. Germline V gives CDR1 SGHDT, CDR2 YYEEEE. After removal of 1 base from V and 5 bases from J, the junction contained 9 bases not matched to a gene. The CDR3 loop reads CASSLTGTSRRETQYF. The CDR3 DNA reads TGTGCCAGCAGCTTGACCGGGACTAGCCGGAGGGAGACCCAGTACTTC.

This clonotype was seen repeatedly, ten times or more. DNA for the CDR3: TGTGCCAGCATAAGCACTACAGGGATTAACTATGGCTACACCTTC. The encoded protein is CASISTTGINYGYTF. The chain carries TRBV6-1 and TRBJ1-2; the D gene is possibly TRBD1 (6 bases). V lost 7 bases to trimming and J lost 1 base, with 16 bases between them. CDR3 length: 15 residues. The germline CDR1 and CDR2 sequences are MNHNS and SASEGT.

Many counts were recorded for this clonotype. This sequence joins TRBV9 and TRBJ2-3; D is perhaps TRBD2 (6 bases). Trimming left V 0 bases short and J 0 bases short, with 11 bases between. Per germline, CDR1 SGDLS and CDR2 YYNGEE. The CDR3 extends over 16 amino acids. The CDR3 coding sequence is TGTGCCAGCAGCGTAGGGGTAGCGGCCAGCACAGATACGCAGTATTTT. It codes for CASSVGVAASTDTQYF.

As concerns this clonotype: A much bigger clone sits one base away, suggesting this may be a read error. This chain uses TRBV6-1 with TRBJ1-2, with D hard to call. Trimming shortened V by 7 bases and J by 4 bases, and 7 bases separated the two germline ends. The CDR3 spans 11 residues. Germline CDR1 reads MNHNS; CDR2 reads SASEGT. The CDR3 DNA reads as TGTGCCAGCAATGCCATCTATGGCTACACCTTC. This sequence encodes CASNAIYGYTF.

This clonotype was observed at least ten times. The V and J genes are TRBV19 and TRBJ2-7, with TRBD1 as a possible D gene (5 bases). The CDR3 covers 13 residues. Germline loops: CDR1 LNHDA, CDR2 SQIVND (reference sequence). V lost 5 bases and J 5 bases, leaving 13 bases between the germline ends. The CDR3 loop is CASSETPGNEQYF. The CDR3 region has the DNA TGTGCCAGTAGTGAAACGCCAGGGAACGAGCAGTACTTC.

A word on this clonotype: One base away lies a much larger clone, so this may be a sequencing read error. The chain couples TRBV15 to TRBJ1-6, with D possibly TRBD1 on 5 matching bases. Germline CDR1 and CDR2: LNHNV and YYDKDF (reference sequence). The V end was cut by 5 bases, the J end by 7 bases, with 15 bases between. This CDR3 has 15 residues. The CDR3 here is CATSQDARANSPLHF. CDR3 DNA: TGTGCCACCAGCCAAGATGCCAGGGCAAATTCACCCCTCCACTTT.

This clonotype was seen a single time. The chain links TRBV10-1 to TRBJ2-5, with D perhaps TRBD1 (5 bases). Between the trimmed V and J ends, which lost 3 bases and 3 bases, there was a span of 17 bases. Looked up from germline, CDR1 is WNHNN and CDR2 is SYGVQD (reference sequence). This CDR3 region has 16 residues. CDR3 in amino acids: CASSDSIGQGKETQYF. The CDR3 coding sequence is TGCGCCAGCAGTGACTCGATCGGGCAGGGAAAAGAGACCCAGTACTTC.

The chain joins TRBV15 to TRBJ2-2; tentatively, D is TRBD2 (5 bases). Per the germline V gene, CDR1 is LNHNV and CDR2 is YYDKDF (reference sequence). The V end was cut by 1 base, the J end by 5 bases, with 5 bases between. CDR3 length: 13 amino acids. CDR3 in DNA: TGTGCCACCAGCAGAGGCGGGACCGGGGAGCTGTTTTTT. It encodes CATSRGGTGELFF.